These 22 T cell receptor beta chains share one sample of origin, sequenced in a study of cytotoxic CD8 clonotypes in ibrutinib-treated CLL. The assay was immunoSEQ multiplex PCR, and TCRdb's table has in-frame clones only and misses some. The table records over 100,000 clones, roughly 60% of them present only once. Sequenced here: PBMCs, sampled after 24 months of ibrutinib treatment. Receptors were obtained from a human donor with chronic lymphocytic leukemia.

The chain carries TRBV30 and TRBJ2-2, with 7 positions matching TRBD2. This CDR3 has 15 amino acids. Germline values: CDR1 GTSNPN, CDR2 SVGIG (reference sequence). The trim removed 3 bases at V and 4 bases at J, leaving 8 bases unmatched. CDR3 bases: TGTGCCTGGAGGGGGGGGTCTCCCCTCACCGGGGAGCTGTTTTTT. Its translation: CAWRGGSPLTGELFF.

The chain recombines TRBV28 with TRBJ1-2; TRBD1 agrees at 9 bases. CDR1 and CDR2 (germline): MDHEN, SYDVKM. This CDR3 comprises 14 residues. J lost 2 bases, V lost 2 bases, and 0 bases had no gene match. DNA of the CDR3: TGTGCCAGCAGTTTAGGGACAGGGAACTATGGCTACACCTTC. This codes for CASSLGTGNYGYTF.

CDR3 sequence reads: CASSLEPRFENIQYF. CDR3 DNA sequence: TGTGCCAGCAGCTTAGAGCCCCGCTTTGAGAACATTCAGTACTTC. The genes are TRBV11-1 and TRBJ2-7; D is ambiguous. The better agreement between TRBJ2-4 and the DNA end casts doubt on the J call. Germline V gene sequence: CDR1 SGHAT, CDR2 FQDESV (reference sequence). This CDR3 has 15 residues.

The chain links TRBV7-8 to TRBJ2-7, with a tentative D call TRBD1 (7 bases). This CDR3 is built from 15 residues. The V and J ends lost 7 bases and 4 bases respectively, with 20 bases between them. Germline V CDR1 and CDR2: SGHVS, FQNEAQ. Here the CDR3 reads CASILSTGDLYEQYF. Written as DNA, the CDR3 is TGTGCCAGCATCCTCAGCACAGGGGACTTATACGAGCAGTACTTC.

This chain uses TRBV5-6 with TRBJ2-3, with TRBD2 matching 10 bases. The CDR3 totals 16 residues. The junction had 7 bases not matched to a gene; V was cut back by 4 bases and J by 2 bases. CDR1 is SGHDT, CDR2 YYEEEE, per germline. The DNA of the CDR3 is TGTGCCAGCAGCATCATTCTAGCGGGGGTCACAGATACGCAGTATTTT. It encodes CASSIILAGVTDTQYF.

In this sample, this clone turned up a few times. This chain links TRBV30 with TRBJ2-3; D may be TRBD1 or TRBD2 (6 bases each). Germline loops: CDR1 GTSNPN, CDR2 SVGIG (reference sequence). This CDR3 is 15 amino acids long. V was pared by 3 bases and J by 3 bases, with 16 bases between. This CDR3 is CAWRAPRGGTDTQYF. In nucleotides, the CDR3 is TGTGCCTGGAGGGCCCCCAGAGGGGGGACAGATACGCAGTATTTT.

The gene calls are TRBV7-9 and TRBJ1-1; D is unclear. The CDR3 has 11 residues. Germline V CDR1 and CDR2: SEHNR, FQNEAQ (reference sequence). Trimming left V 5 bases short and J 8 bases short, with 9 bases between. In DNA form, the CDR3 reads TGTGCCAGCAGCCTTCAAAGGGAAGCTTTCTTT. It encodes CASSLQREAFF.

The sample holds a few counts of this clone. The chain links TRBV5-1 to TRBJ1-2, with no clear D. With 4 bases removed from V and 8 bases from J, the gap between germline ends came to 18 bases. From germline, CDR1 is SGHRS and CDR2 YFSETQ. CDR3 length: 14 residues. DNA of the CDR3: TGCGCCAGCAGCCCCCAGGTCGCCCTCGGAGGCTACACCTTC. Its protein is CASSPQVALGGYTF. The variable domain in full, with the rest retrieved from reference TRBV5-1 and TRBJ1-2, is KAGVTQTPRYLIKTRGQQVTLSCSPISGHRSVSWYQQTPGQGLQFLFEYFSETQRNKGNFPGRFSGRQFSNSRSEMNVSTLELGDSALYLCASSPQVALGGYTFGSGTRLTVV.

The V gene is TRBV19, the J gene TRBJ1-2; 7 nucleotides align to TRBD1. V lost 9 bases and J lost 3; bases outside the gene matches: 1. The CDR3 has 11 residues. Germline V CDR1 and CDR2: LNHDA, SQIVND (reference sequence). In nucleotides, the CDR3 is TGTGCCAGCAGGGGGGACTATGGCTACACCTTC. Translated, it gives CASRGDYGYTF.

The J gene is TRBJ2-5, the V gene TRBV11-2; 9 bases match TRBD1. J gave up 2 bases and V 5 bases, and 12 bases lay outside the gene matches. This CDR3 contains 17 residues. Germline-derived CDR1 and CDR2 are SGHAT and FQNNGV. The CDR3 here is CASSPNGQGSKQETQYF. CDR3 bases: TGTGCCAGCAGCCCGAATGGACAGGGGAGTAAGCAAGAGACCCAGTACTTC.

The gene calls are TRBV29-1 and TRBJ2-7; a weak D match, TRBD1 (5 bases). Looked up from germline, CDR1 is SQVTM and CDR2 is ANQGSEA. The CDR3 runs to 13 residues. V was shortened by 6 bases and J by 2 bases, with 14 bases between the two germline ends. The CDR3 spells CSVGHPVTYEQYF. The CDR3 nucleotides are TGCAGCGTCGGACACCCAGTTACCTACGAGCAGTACTTC.

The V and J genes are TRBV6-6 and TRBJ1-5; D is unresolved. The CDR3 sequence is 12 residues long. V was trimmed by 6 bases and J by 4 bases, leaving 7 bases between them. Germline V gene data show CDR1 as MNHNY and CDR2 as SVGAGI (reference sequence). The CDR3 protein is CASRNTNQPQHF. CDR3 bases: TGTGCCAGCAGAAACACTAATCAGCCCCAGCATTTT.

This clone was seen many times. The V gene is TRBV9, the J gene TRBJ1-1; 7 bases map to TRBD1. The germline CDR1 and CDR2 sequences are SGDLS and YYNGEE. Unmatched junction bases numbered 12, after V lost 7 bases and J lost 3 bases. The CDR3 spans 15 residues. The CDR3 sequence: CASSLLTGPDTEAFF. As DNA, the CDR3 is TGTGCCAGCTCCCTTTTGACAGGGCCGGACACTGAAGCTTTCTTT.

The rearrangement joins TRBV9 to TRBJ2-7; D is unresolved. Trimming removed 1 base from V and 5 bases from J, with 13 bases in between. The CDR3 is 14 residues long. Germline CDR1 SGDLS, CDR2 YYNGEE. The CDR3 sequence: CASSVQYSFHEQYF. Here the CDR3 DNA reads TGTGCCAGCAGCGTACAGTATAGCTTCCACGAGCAGTACTTC.

On this clone: This sample includes further DNA sequences coding for the same CDR3. The J gene is TRBJ2-7, the V gene TRBV5-1, with D perhaps matching TRBD1 or TRBD2 (5 bases each). Deletions cut 0 bases from V and 1 base from J, with 11 bases between. CDR1 and CDR2 from the germline V gene are SGHRS and YFSETQ. There are 15 residues in the CDR3. CDR3 sequence: CASSLEGTVSYEQYF. CDR3 DNA: TGCGCCAGCAGCTTGGAAGGGACGGTATCCTACGAGCAGTACTTC.

This rearrangement joins TRBV6-1 to TRBJ2-1; maybe TRBD2 (5 bases). Germline V gene data show CDR1 as MNHNS and CDR2 as SASEGT. CDR3 length: 15 amino acids. Trimming took 2 bases from V and 6 from J, leaving 14 bases between them. CDR3: CASSELGARGNEQFF. The CDR3, as DNA: TGTGCCAGCAGTGAACTGGGTGCCCGGGGCAATGAGCAGTTCTTC.

This clone was seen a few times. This chain links TRBV5-1 with TRBJ1-4; TRBD1 matches at 7 bases. The CDR3 spans 14 residues. Trimming cost V 4 bases and J 4 bases; bases outside gene matches: 4. Germline loops: CDR1 SGHRS, CDR2 YFSETQ. CDR3 sequence reads: CASSPGTDNEKLFF. Written as DNA, the CDR3 is TGCGCCAGCAGCCCCGGGACAGATAATGAAAAACTGTTTTTT.

The genes are TRBV7-7 and TRBJ2-7; 8 bases are a match to TRBD1. The CDR3 spans 13 residues. The ends lost 1 base at V and 6 bases at J; junction bases unmatched: 2. The germline gives CDR1 SSHAT, CDR2 FNYEAQ (reference sequence). CDR3: CASSLDTGGEQYF. The DNA for the CDR3 is TGTGCCAGCAGCTTAGACACAGGGGGCGAGCAGTACTTC.

This rearrangement joins TRBV25-1 to TRBJ1-3; 7 bases are a match to TRBD1. CDR1 MGHDK and CDR2 SYGVNS come from the germline V gene. V trimming: 6 bases; J trimming: 3 bases; junction bases outside the gene matches: 2. CDR3 length equals 13 residues. Here the CDR3 reads CASSTGVGNTIYF. CDR3 coding DNA: TGTGCCAGCAGCACAGGGGTTGGAAACACCATATATTTT. Looking up the rest from reference TRBV25-1 and TRBJ1-3 gives the full variable domain: EADIYQTPRYLVIGTGKKITLECSQTMGHDKMYWYQQDPGMELHLIHYSYGVNSTEKGDLSSESTVSRIRTEHFPLTLESARPSHTSQYLCASSTGVGNTIYFGEGSWLTVV.

The CDR3 protein is CASSPISAGGPGSYNEQFF. The CDR3 DNA sequence: TGTGCCAGCAGCCCTATTTCAGCGGGGGGGCCTGGGTCCTACAATGAGCAGTTCTTC. V is TRBV5-6 and J is TRBJ2-1; 10 positions match TRBD2. The germline CDR1 and CDR2 sequences are SGHDT and YYEEEE. With V trimmed by 4 bases and J by 1 base, 14 bases remained unmatched. The CDR3 extends over 19 amino acids.

This sequence joins TRBV2 and TRBJ2-5; D is perhaps TRBD2 (6 bases). CDR1 and CDR2 from the germline V gene are SNHLY and FYNNEI. The CDR3 contains 15 residues. The V and J ends lost 4 bases and 3 bases respectively, with 15 bases between them. The CDR3 reads CASSGVGGREETQYF. The CDR3 bases are TGTGCCAGCAGTGGGGTCGGGGGTCGAGAAGAGACCCAGTACTTC.

The V call is TRBV28, the J call TRBJ1-5; TRBD1 agrees at 8 bases. The trim removed 6 bases at V and 2 bases at J, leaving 3 bases unmatched. Germline CDR1 reads MDHEN; CDR2 reads SYDVKM. The CDR3 loop spans 14 amino acids. The DNA of the CDR3 is TGTGCCAGCAGCCTGACAGGGGGCAATCAGCCCCAGCATTTT. It codes for CASSLTGGNQPQHF.